The 15 T cell receptor beta chains presented below share a single source sample, sequenced in a study of blood T cell repertoires in COVID-19. Sequenced by immunoSEQ multiplex PCR; TCRdb stores in-frame clones only, minus some. The sample has about 34,000 clones, approximately 82% seen once. The material sequenced was peripheral blood. These receptors originate from an elderly man with active or convalescent COVID-19.

The genes are TRBV5-6 and TRBJ2-7, with TRBD1 matching over 10 bases. The CDR3 is made up of 16 amino acids. With 2 bases clipped from V and 9 bases from J, the junction kept 14 bases outside the gene matches. Germline V gene sequence: CDR1 SGHDT, CDR2 YYEEEE. CDR3 residues: CASSFIPGQGVSGQYF. In nucleotides, the CDR3 is TGTGCCAGCAGCTTCATACCCGGACAGGGGGTCTCTGGGCAGTACTTC. The full variable domain, rest sourced from reference TRBV5-6 and TRBJ2-7, is DAGVTQSPTHLIKTRGQQVTLRCSPKSGHDTVSWYQQALGQGPQFIFQYYEEEERQRGNFPDRFSGHQFPNYSSELNVNALLLGDSALYLCASSFIPGQGVSGQYFGPGTRLTVT.

The chain recombines TRBV18 with TRBJ2-7, with D perhaps matching TRBD2 (6 bases). Germline CDR1 reads KGHSH; CDR2 reads LQKENI. The V and J ends lost 3 bases and 7 bases respectively, with 13 bases between them. The CDR3 has 13 amino acids. The CDR3 DNA sequence: TGTGCCAGCTCACCGCCGACTAGTCTTGAGCAGTACTTC. Translated: CASSPPTSLEQYF. The full variable domain, with the rest looked up from reference TRBV18 and TRBJ2-7, is NAGVMQNPRHLVRRRGQEARLRCSPMKGHSHVYWYRQLPEEGLKFMVYLQKENIIDESGMPKERFSAEFPKEGPSILRIQQVVRGDSAAYFCASSPPTSLEQYFGPGTRLTVT.

CDR3 sequence: CASSLGDRGSEKLFF. CDR3 nucleotides: TGTGCCAGCAGCTTAGGAGACAGGGGGAGTGAAAAACTGTTTTTT. The gene calls are TRBV7-9 and TRBJ1-4; 9 nucleotides line up with TRBD1. There are 15 residues in the CDR3. Per the germline V gene, CDR1 is SEHNR and CDR2 is FQNEAQ (reference sequence). J was trimmed by 7 bases and V by 1 base; bases with no gene match: 4.

This chain joins TRBV2 and TRBJ1-1, with D uncertain. V was trimmed by 3 bases and J by 7 bases, leaving 15 bases between them. CDR3 length equals 14 residues. Germline loops: CDR1 SNHLY, CDR2 FYNNEI. Here the CDR3 DNA reads TGTGCCAGCAGTGAGCTCGGAGAGAGGCATGAAGCTTTCTTT. Its protein product is CASSELGERHEAFF.

The chain recombines TRBV5-6 with TRBJ2-7, with TRBD1 matching 9 bases. The CDR3 runs 13 residues. In germline, CDR1 is SGHDT, CDR2 YYEEEE. Losses at the gene ends were 2 bases for V and 4 bases for J; bases not matched to a gene: 1. CDR3 DNA sequence: TGTGCCAGCAGCTTCGGGACAGGGTACGAGCAGTACTTC. The encoded protein is CASSFGTGYEQYF. The whole variable domain, filled in from reference TRBV5-6 and TRBJ2-7, reads DAGVTQSPTHLIKTRGQQVTLRCSPKSGHDTVSWYQQALGQGPQFIFQYYEEEERQRGNFPDRFSGHQFPNYSSELNVNALLLGDSALYLCASSFGTGYEQYFGPGTRLTVT.

This rearrangement joins TRBV7-2 to TRBJ2-5, with 9 positions matching TRBD1. CDR3 length: 14 residues. Germline CDR1 and CDR2: SGHTA and FQGNSA. After removal of 2 bases from V and 4 bases from J, the junction contained 2 bases not matched to a gene. The CDR3 sequence is CASSLNRGPETQYF. The CDR3 DNA sequence: TGTGCCAGCAGCTTAAACAGGGGGCCAGAGACCCAGTACTTC.

The J gene is TRBJ2-5, the V gene TRBV28; D may be TRBD1 (6 bases). CDR1 is MDHEN, CDR2 SYDVKM, per germline. V shed 10 bases and J shed 2 bases, with 11 bases lying between them. This CDR3 has 12 residues. This CDR3 reads CATRTAQETQYF. In nucleotides, the CDR3 is TGTGCCACCCGGACAGCACAAGAGACCCAGTACTTC.

This chain joins TRBV10-3 and TRBJ2-7, with D perhaps TRBD2 (5 bases). The germline V gene encodes CDR1 ENHRY and CDR2 SYGVKD. The V end was cut by 6 bases, the J end by 0 bases, with 12 bases between. This CDR3 is 14 amino acids long. The CDR3 sequence is CAIRTTGSSYEQYF. DNA for the CDR3: TGTGCCATCAGAACGACGGGAAGCTCCTACGAGCAGTACTTC.

This clone was seen just once. The chain joins TRBV6-1 to TRBJ2-3; TRBD2 matches at 10 bases. Germline V lookup: CDR1 MNHNS, CDR2 SASEGT. V lost 5 bases, J lost 0 bases, and 5 bases stayed unmatched. This CDR3 has 16 residues. The CDR3 DNA is TGTGCCAGCAGTCAAGGGACTAGCGTAAGCACAGATACGCAGTATTTT. Encoded protein: CASSQGTSVSTDTQYF.

In this sample, this clone turned up once. V gene TRBV5-4 combines with J gene TRBJ2-5; tentatively, D is TRBD2 (7 bases). V lost 5 bases, J lost 5 bases, and 16 bases lay in between. The CDR3 consists of 14 residues. Germline values: CDR1 SGHNT, CDR2 YYREEE (reference sequence). The CDR3 DNA is TGTGCCAGCAGGGAAAAGGGGGGGTTTGAGACCCAGTACTTC. Protein sequence: CASREKGGFETQYF.

The chain is built from TRBV5-1 and TRBJ2-5; no definite D call. Trimming removed 7 bases at V and 3 bases at J, with 7 bases between. CDR1 and CDR2 from the germline V gene are SGHRS and YFSETQ. This CDR3 is 11 amino acids long. This CDR3 is CASFSKETQYF. The CDR3 coding sequence is TGCGCCAGCTTTTCCAAAGAGACCCAGTACTTC.

The chain has TRBV5-8 and TRBJ1-2; TRBD1 agrees at 10 bases. The CDR3 extends over 13 amino acids. The V and J ends lost 3 bases and 8 bases, in that order; junction bases with no gene match: 4. Germline V gene data show CDR1 as SGHTS and CDR2 as YDEGEE. In DNA form, the CDR3 reads TGTGCCAGCAGCTCCGGGACAGGGGACGGCTACACCTTC. Its protein is CASSSGTGDGYTF.

This chain connects TRBV2 to TRBJ2-1, with TRBD2 matching 10 bases. The V segment lost 7 bases and the J segment 4 bases; nucleotides outside the gene matches: 1. The CDR3 has 13 amino acids. Germline CDR1 SNHLY, CDR2 FYNNEI. CDR3 residues: CASMGLAYNEQFF. For the CDR3, the DNA is TGTGCCAGCATGGGACTAGCGTACAATGAGCAGTTCTTC.

This chain links TRBV3-1 (or the pseudogene TRBV3-2) with TRBJ2-1; TRBD2 matches at 12 bases. The CDR3 extends over 15 amino acids. Germline CDR1 and CDR2: LGHDT and YNNKEL (reference sequence). V lost 6 bases, J lost 10 bases, and 10 bases stayed unmatched. CDR3 DNA sequence: TGTGCCAGCAGACCGGGACTAGCGGGTTCGGAGGAGCAGTTCTTC. It translates to CASRPGLAGSEEQFF.

The V call is TRBV19, the J call TRBJ2-1; 12 bases align to TRBD1. The CDR3 length is 15 residues. With V trimmed by 4 bases and J by 8 bases, 6 bases remained unmatched. Germline V CDR1 and CDR2: LNHDA, SQIVND (reference sequence). The DNA of the CDR3 is TGTGCCAGTAGTAGAGGGACAGGGGGCAAGGATGAGCAGTTCTTC. Translated: CASSRGTGGKDEQFF.